This TCR beta chain was observed in a study of cytomegalovirus exposure and HLA in healthy donors (dated by TCRdb to 2015 to 2018). Study-wide context: An earlier analysis of roughly 570 of the donors reported under 300 Gb of sequence data and 117 million unique TCR beta sequences obtained from about 179 million T cells. High-throughput TCR immunosequencing, statistical association of individual TCRs with disease status, and machine learning were combined to predict cytomegalovirus infection status. The genetic ancestry cluster associated with self-reported Caucasian donors included over 80% of the approximately 410 genotyped donors. Class I and class II HLA loci were covered by the typing at four-digit resolution. Because of strong linkage in the cohort, roughly five DR-DQ haplotypes were treated as single units for association and clustering. In an earlier analysis of over 550 of the donors, high-throughput TCR beta sequencing was used to judge whether each TCR beta V gene segment behaved as functional or pseudogenic. Besides the first cohort of more than 650 subjects, a separate validation cohort made up of over 95 different subjects was used. The later analysis used no new phenotypic data to find candidate immune exposures, relying instead on TCR beta sequences and their occurrence across donors. The study used immunosequencing to profile the T cell repertoires of 600 to 850 subjects and linked those repertoires to cytomegalovirus serostatus. Typing coverage differed by locus: A, B, C, DRB1 and DQB1 were typed in about 629-640 donors, DQA1 in 522, DPA1 in 600 to 610, and DPB1 in 450 to 480. Among about 360 genotyped donors of the cohort, an average of about 240,000 unique TCR beta nucleotide sequences were sequenced per donor, roughly 18% of them non-productive. A later analysis re-examined previously published TCR beta repertoires from 610 or so donors and added high-resolution HLA genotyping to investigate patterns of TCR occurrence. The aim of the study was to test whether cataloging public T cell receptors could identify signatures of past pathogen exposure. Donor age, sex, ethnicity and CMV serostatus were compiled alongside the repertoire data. All discovery cohort repertoires had been generated on a single sequencing platform. A later genetic analysis took genome-wide SNP genotypes for about three fifths of the 666 donors and used that subset as a discovery cohort. An early release that covered 500 to 800 HLA-typed donors contained about 300 gigabases of sequencing data and tens of millions of unique TCR sequences. What the authors observed across the whole study: Some IMGT-functional V segments, including TRBV6-2 and TRBV6-3, could not be distinguished by the 87-base-pair reads and were therefore excluded. In a later genetic analysis, a missense DCLRE1C variant was associated with V-gene and J-gene trimming of TCR beta chains, and the association was replicated in an independent cohort. The study listed 164 TCR beta chains as associated with cytomegalovirus. According to the authors, the approach could potentially be generalized to other disease states and immunological phenotypes. Across donors, most TCR sequences were observed very rarely, whereas some public TCRs were present in many individuals. Compared with equally common non-associated chains, HLA-associated TCR beta chains in a later analysis were more clonally expanded and had lower generation probabilities. In a later analysis, most CMV-associated TCR beta chains were found to appear HLA-restricted, with HLA associations seemingly driven largely by CMV exposure. When HLA alleles, especially DR and DQ, strongly co-occurred, TCR associations were difficult to assign to individual alleles. A cluster of highly shared sequence variants was judged likely to represent a technical artifact of the sequencing pipeline. Correlated functional status among segregating V segments might be attributable to linkage disequilibrium, but an unknown experimental factor could not be ruled out. According to a later analysis, parvovirus B19, influenza, CMV and Epstein-Barr virus appeared linked to several top co-occurrence clusters. Broadly in line with IMGT annotations, most TCR beta V segments showed up in productive rearrangements about 87% or about 30% of the time in an earlier analysis of 450 to 750 of the donors. Immune exposure information for the cohort was limited to CMV serostatus. The cohort was sequenced for TCR beta chains only, and without alpha or paired-chain data the features that could be detected were limited. A further reported finding was that TCR beta sequences accurately predicted the HLA-A and HLA-B alleles for most subjects in the first cohort. A few of the identified cytomegalovirus-associated TCR beta chains were confirmed in vitro to be specific for cytomegalovirus antigens. Because counts were too low, about 15 rarely observed V segments, including chromosome 9 orphons, were left out of the earlier analysis of 500 to 650 of the donors. Specific HLA alleles were associated with over 15,000 TCR beta sequences at a false discovery rate of 0.05 in a later analysis. According to a later genetic analysis, donors in an Asian-associated ancestry cluster had fewer N-insertions in productive TCRs than the roughly 660-donor mean. The classifier was reported to diagnose cytomegalovirus status with high specificity and sensitivity in both the original and validation cohorts. In a later analysis, TCR association rates were found to vary across HLA loci, with the most associated TCRs seen for DRB1 alleles and the fewest for HLA-C alleles. Sequencing depth was assumed to be roughly uniform across donors in the presence/absence analyses, though that assumption may not hold. Because some donors lacked HLA typing at each locus, the association tests relied only on the typed subset.

In total, approximately 700 healthy bone marrow donors made up the cohort. At the time of sampling, every cohort member was nominally healthy, though immune exposures that went unrecorded were likely present. The donor tested CMV seropositive, placing the donor among the approximately 290 seropositive members of the cohort. Every donor gave a peripheral blood sample, and the peripheral blood mononuclear cells from that sample were used for TCR beta sequencing. Genomic DNA extraction from the blood cell samples was performed with the Qiagen DNeasy Blood Extraction Kit. As to this clone: Its antigen is not yet known. No quality values exist for individual bases; no much larger clone is one base distant.

V gives up 3 bases and J gives up 6 bases, and the segment between their germline ends measures 10 bases. Reading the germline V gene gives CDR1 SGHVS and CDR2 FNYEAQ. The CDR3 spans 13 residues, from the cysteine through the phenylalanine. Just the 39-base CDR3 DNA is kept, in frame starting at base 1. The library came from the immunoSEQ multiplex PCR assay. For the multiplex PCR, a mixture combining 60 forward primers for TCR Vbeta segments and 13 reverse primers for TCR Jbeta segments was used. The CDR3 region of rearranged TCR beta genes was amplified from genomic DNA with a multiplex PCR assay. The Illumina HiSeq System was used to sequence the amplified TCR beta libraries as 87-base-pair reads. The authors' analysis ran thus. A later analysis tallied tens of millions of unique TCR beta chains across the 666 repertoires, and about 12 million of those chains were shared by two or more donors. Raw reads were error-corrected and collapsed into unique sequences by a nearest-neighbor algorithm in which closely related sequences were merged to remove PCR and sequencing errors. To assign V, D and J gene segments, CDR3 sequences were aligned to IMGT reference sequences. Each retained sequence needed at least a six-nucleotide match to both a V gene segment and a J gene segment. A rearrangement counted as productive if the CDR3 had no stop codons and remained in frame with V and J, and every other rearrangement counted as non-productive. Following IMGT convention, CDR3 was defined as the stretch from the second conserved V-encoded cysteine to the conserved J-encoded phenylalanine. The earlier analysis of fewer than 700 of the donors excluded sequences that lacked an unambiguous match to a single V gene segment. An earlier analysis of about 600 of the donors called V segments functional above 56.7% productive rearrangements and segregating when the between-donor standard deviation exceeded 5%. A statistical classification framework was built to diagnose cytomegalovirus status from the catalog of TCR beta chain sequences. V and J gene assignment, in a later analysis, came from comparing TCR nucleotide sequences with IMGT/GENE-DB human TR gene sequences. The TCRdist pipeline was used in a later analysis to assign CDR3 sequences and most-parsimonious VDJ recombination scenarios. In a later analysis, each TCR beta chain was defined by its CDR3 amino acid sequence together with its V-gene family, and reads lacking a unique V-gene family were excluded. A later analysis removed 592 highly shared, low-generation-probability nucleotide sequences to deal with suspected cross-contamination and a sequencing artifact. For each public chain, a later analysis derived a clonal expansion index from normalized ranks of inferred template counts within each repertoire. A later analysis computed generation probabilities with a VDJ recombination model fitted to out-of-frame rearrangements, and checked the results against IGoR. In a later analysis, TCR-TCR, TCR-HLA and TCR-CMV co-occurrence was scored with hypergeometric tests, and a repertoire-size bias correction was applied to TCR pairs. In a later analysis, false discovery rates were estimated by permuting HLA or CMV assignments 20 times. In a later analysis, co-occurring TCRs were grouped with DBSCAN, and TCRdist sequence similarity was added when clustering was performed within HLA-allele-positive subsets. Repertoires with fewer than 30,000 or more than 120,000 public chains were left out of co-occurrence clustering, as were a handful of repertoires with anomalous nucleotide sharing. Entries here come from immuneACCESS through TCRdb and include only in-frame sequences with V and J called. Some clones fail to appear in such tables; in the studies checked, an unresolved V gene covers under half of the shortfall, and the cause of the remainder is unknown. V, J and clone size were drawn from that table, and D and trimming were deduced from the DNA. This sample is represented by some 150,000 clones; 80% of them were singletons. 4.5% of the sample belongs to the ten largest clones.

The chain employs TRBV7-6 and TRBJ2-3, with TRBD2 perhaps the D gene, on 5 matching bases. The receptor was isolated from a woman in her fifties or sixties in good health and CMV-seropositive. Sequenced material: PBMCs. The nucleotide sequence is given as TGTGCCAGCAGCTTGGGGTGGAGGGATACGCAGTATTTT. Its protein is CASSLGWRDTQYF. Reference TRBV7-6 and TRBJ2-3 genes cover what lies past the CDR3, so the full variable domain is GAGVSQSPRYKVTKRGQDVALRCDPISGHVSLYWYRQALGQGPEFLTYFNYEAQQDKSGLPNDRFSAERPEGSISTLTIQRTEQRDSAMYRCASSLGWRDTQYFGPGTRLTVL.